This T cell receptor (beta chain) is from a study of type 1 regulatory T cells. Study-level background: This in vitro CD4 product, T-allo10, is enriched for Tr1 cells and alloantigen-specific.

Worth noting for this clonotype: The target antigen is unknown.

A single record per CDR3 protein comes from TCRdb applying MiXCR to the reads. The repertoire has about 68,000 distinct CDR3 sequences, roughly 60% of them found once; the top ten carry 7.6%. This sequence was found in a human donor in good health. What was sequenced was cultured T cells, either the whole culture or a sorted T cell fraction (not recorded which). Subset reported: Tr1-enriched cell product generated in vitro against host alloantigens.

This chain's CDR3 is CASGGRTTNSPLHF. DNA for the CDR3: TGTGCCAGCGGAGGACGGACAACCAATTCACCCCTCCACTTT. The genes are TRBV25-1 and TRBJ1-6, with a tentative D call TRBD1 (5 bases). CDR1 MGHDK and CDR2 SYGVNS come from the germline V gene. This CDR3 is 14 amino acids long. Deletions cut 8 bases from V and 7 bases from J, with 15 bases between.